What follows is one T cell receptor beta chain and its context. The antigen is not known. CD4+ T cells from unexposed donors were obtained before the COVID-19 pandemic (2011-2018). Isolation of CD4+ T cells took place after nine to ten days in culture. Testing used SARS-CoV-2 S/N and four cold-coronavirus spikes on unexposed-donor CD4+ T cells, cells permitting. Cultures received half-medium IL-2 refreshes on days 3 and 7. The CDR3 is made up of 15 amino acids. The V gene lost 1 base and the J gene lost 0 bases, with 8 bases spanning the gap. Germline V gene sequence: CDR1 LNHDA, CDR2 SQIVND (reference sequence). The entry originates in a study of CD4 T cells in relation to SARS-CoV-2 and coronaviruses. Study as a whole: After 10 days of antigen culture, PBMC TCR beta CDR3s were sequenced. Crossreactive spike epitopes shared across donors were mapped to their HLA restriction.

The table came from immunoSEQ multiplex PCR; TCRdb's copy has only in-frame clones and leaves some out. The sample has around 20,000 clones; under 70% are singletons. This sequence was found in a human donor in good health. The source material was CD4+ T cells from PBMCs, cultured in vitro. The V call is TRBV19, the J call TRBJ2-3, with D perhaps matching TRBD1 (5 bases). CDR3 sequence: CASSIGPGSTDTQYF. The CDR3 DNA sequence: TGTGCCAGTAGTATAGGGCCAGGGAGCACAGATACGCAGTATTTT.